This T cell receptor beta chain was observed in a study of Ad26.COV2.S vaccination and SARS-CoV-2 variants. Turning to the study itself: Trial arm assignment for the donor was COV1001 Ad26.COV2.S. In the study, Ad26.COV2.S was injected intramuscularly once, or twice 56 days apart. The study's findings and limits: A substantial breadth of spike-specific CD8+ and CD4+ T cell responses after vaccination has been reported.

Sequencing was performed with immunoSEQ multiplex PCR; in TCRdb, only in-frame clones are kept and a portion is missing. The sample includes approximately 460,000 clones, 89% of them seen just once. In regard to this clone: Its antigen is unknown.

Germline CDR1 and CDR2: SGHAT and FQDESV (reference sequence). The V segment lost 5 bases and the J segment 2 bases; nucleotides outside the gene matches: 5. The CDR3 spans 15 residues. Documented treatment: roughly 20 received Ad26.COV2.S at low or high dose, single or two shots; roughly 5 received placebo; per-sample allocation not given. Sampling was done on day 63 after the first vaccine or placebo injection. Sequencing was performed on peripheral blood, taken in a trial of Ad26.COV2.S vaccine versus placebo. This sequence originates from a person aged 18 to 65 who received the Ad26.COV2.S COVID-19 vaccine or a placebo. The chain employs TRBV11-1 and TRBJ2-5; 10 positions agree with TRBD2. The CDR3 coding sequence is TGTGCCAGCAGCCTTGGGACTAGCGAACAAGAGACCCAGTACTTC. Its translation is CASSLGTSEQETQYF.